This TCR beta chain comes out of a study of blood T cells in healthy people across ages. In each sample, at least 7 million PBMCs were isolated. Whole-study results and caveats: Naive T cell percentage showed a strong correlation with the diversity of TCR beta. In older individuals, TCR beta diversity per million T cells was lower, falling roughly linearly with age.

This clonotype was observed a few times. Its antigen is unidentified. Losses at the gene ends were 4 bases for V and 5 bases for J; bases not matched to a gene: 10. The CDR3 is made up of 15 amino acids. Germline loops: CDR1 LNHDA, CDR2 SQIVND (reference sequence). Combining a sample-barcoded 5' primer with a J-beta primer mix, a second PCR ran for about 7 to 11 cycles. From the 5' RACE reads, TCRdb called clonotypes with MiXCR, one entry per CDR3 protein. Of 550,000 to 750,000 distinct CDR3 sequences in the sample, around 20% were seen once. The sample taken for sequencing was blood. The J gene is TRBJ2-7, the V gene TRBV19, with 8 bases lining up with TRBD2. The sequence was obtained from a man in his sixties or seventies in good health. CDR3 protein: CASSTEAGDNHEQYF. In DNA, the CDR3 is TGTGCCAGTAGTACGGAAGCGGGAGATAACCACGAGCAGTACTTC.